This T cell receptor (beta chain) was captured in a study of control samples from healthy donors and cancer patients. TCRdb's table, derived via immunoSEQ multiplex PCR, lists solely in-frame clones and lacks some. The sample has about 200,000 clones, 90% to 95% seen once; the top ten hold roughly 1.9%. The germline CDR1 and CDR2 sequences are MGHRA and YSYEKL. The junction had 3 bases not matched to a gene; V was cut back by 2 bases and J by 0 bases. This CDR3 comprises 16 residues. The source of this sequence is a man aged 25-45 years in good health. Sequenced input: blood. The V gene is TRBV4-1, the J gene TRBJ2-1, with 8 bases aligning to TRBD1. CDR3 bases: TGCGCCAGCAGCCAACGGACAGGGCGCTCCTACAATGAGCAGTTCTTC. Translation: CASSQRTGRSYNEQFF.